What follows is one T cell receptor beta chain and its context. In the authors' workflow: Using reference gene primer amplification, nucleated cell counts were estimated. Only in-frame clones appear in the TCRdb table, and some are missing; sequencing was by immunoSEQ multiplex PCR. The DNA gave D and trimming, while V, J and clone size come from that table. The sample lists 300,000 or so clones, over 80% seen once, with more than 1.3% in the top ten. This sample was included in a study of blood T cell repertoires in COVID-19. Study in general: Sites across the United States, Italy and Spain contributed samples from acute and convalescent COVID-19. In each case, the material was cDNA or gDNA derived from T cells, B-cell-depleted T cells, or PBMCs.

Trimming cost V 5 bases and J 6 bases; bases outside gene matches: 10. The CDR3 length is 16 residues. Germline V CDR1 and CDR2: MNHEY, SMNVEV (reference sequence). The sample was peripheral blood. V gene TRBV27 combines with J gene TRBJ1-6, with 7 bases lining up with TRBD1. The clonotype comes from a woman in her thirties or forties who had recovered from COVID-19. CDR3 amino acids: CASSGSDRDSNSPLHF. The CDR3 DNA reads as TGTGCCAGCAGTGGTTCCGACCGGGACAGTAATTCACCCCTCCACTTT.